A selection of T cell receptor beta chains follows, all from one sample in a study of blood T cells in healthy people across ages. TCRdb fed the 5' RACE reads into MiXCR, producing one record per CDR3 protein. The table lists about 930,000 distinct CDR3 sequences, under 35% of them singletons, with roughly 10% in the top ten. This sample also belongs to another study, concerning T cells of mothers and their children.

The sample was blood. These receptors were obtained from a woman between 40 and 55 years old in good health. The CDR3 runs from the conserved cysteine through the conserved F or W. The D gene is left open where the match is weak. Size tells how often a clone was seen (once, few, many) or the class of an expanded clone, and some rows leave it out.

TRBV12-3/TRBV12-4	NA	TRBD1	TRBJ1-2	TGTGCCAGCAGTCATGGGACAGGGTATGTAGCTAACTATGGCTACACCTTC	CASSHGTGYVANYGYTF
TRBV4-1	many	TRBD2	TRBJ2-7	TGCGCCAGCAGCCCGTATACTAGCGGAGGGGCCTACGAGCAGTACTTC	CASSPYTSGGAYEQYF
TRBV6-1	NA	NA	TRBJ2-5	TGTGCTAGCGTACCGGGGGGCCCGCAAGAGACCCAGTACTTC	CASVPGGPQETQYF
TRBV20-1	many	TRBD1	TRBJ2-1	TGCAGTGCTGGCGGACAGGGGAACAATGAGCAGTTCTTC	CSAGGQGNNEQFF
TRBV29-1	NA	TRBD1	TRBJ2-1	TGCAGCGTACAAGGGGACAGGGGAAGGAGGGAGCAGTTCTTC	CSVQGDRGRREQFF
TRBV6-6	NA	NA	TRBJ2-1	TGTGCCAGCACCTTACTAGATAGCAATGAGCAGTTCTTC	CASTLLDSNEQFF
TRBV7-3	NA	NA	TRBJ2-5	TGTGCCAGCAGCTTAACCGCTTATGGTATGAATGAGCAGTACTTC	CASSLTAYGMNEQYF
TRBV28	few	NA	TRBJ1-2	TGTGCCAGCAGTTTCCCGTCAACAGGGTCCTCTAACTATGGCTACACCTTC	CASSFPSTGSSNYGYTF
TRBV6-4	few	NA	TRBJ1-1	TGTGCCAGCAGTGCACAGGGAGGCATGACCACTGAAGCTTTCTTT	CASSAQGGMTTEAFF
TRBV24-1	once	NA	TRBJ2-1	TGTGCCACCAGTGGAGGAGGGAGCTCCTACAATGAGCAGTTCTTC	CATSGGGSSYNEQFF
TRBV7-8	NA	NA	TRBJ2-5	TGTGCCAGCCGAGGACGGTTTCAAGAGACCCAGTACTTC	CASRGRFQETQYF
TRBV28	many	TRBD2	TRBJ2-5	TGTGCCAGCAGCGCTAGGGGACTAGCGGCCCAAGAGACCCAGTACTTC	CASSARGLAAQETQYF
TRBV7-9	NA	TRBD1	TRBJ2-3	TGTGCCAGCATCATGATAAATATGGGGACAGGGGGCACAGATACGCAGTATTTT	CASIMINMGTGGTDTQYF
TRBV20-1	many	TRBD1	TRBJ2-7	TGCAGTGCTAATACTCCTCCGGGACAGGGGATTTCGTACGAGCAGTACTTC	CSANTPPGQGISYEQYF
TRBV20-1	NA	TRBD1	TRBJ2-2	TGCAGTGCCTTATTGGGGCAGGGGGCGGCCGGGGAGCTGTTTTTT	CSALLGQGAAGELFF
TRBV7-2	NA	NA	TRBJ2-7	TGTGCCAGCGGCCACCATAGCTCCTACGAACAGTACTTC	CASGHHSSYEQYF
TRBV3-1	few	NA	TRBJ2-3	TGTGCCAGCAGCCCATCAATGACGTCCCCTCGGACAGATACGCAGTATTTT	CASSPSMTSPRTDTQYF
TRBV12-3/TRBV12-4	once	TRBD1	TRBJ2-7	TGTGCCAGCAGTTTTTGGGGACAGGGGGCATCCTACGAGCAGTACTTC	CASSFWGQGASYEQYF
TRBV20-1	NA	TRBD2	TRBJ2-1	TGCAGTGCTAGCCCCTTCTCGGGGGGGCGGGGGGCCCGAAGCTCCTACAATGAGCAGTTCTTC	CSASPFSGGRGARSSYNEQFF
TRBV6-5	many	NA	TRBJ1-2	TGTGCCAGCAGTGAGGACAGCTCCCAGAGTGGCTACACCTTC	CASSEDSSQSGYTF
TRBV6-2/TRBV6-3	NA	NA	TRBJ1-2	TGTGCCAGCAGTTACGACAGCTACTATGGCTACACCTTC	CASSYDSYYGYTF
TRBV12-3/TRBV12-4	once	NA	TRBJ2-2	TGTGCCAGCAGTTTCTGGGACTCTCCAGGACAAGGGGAGCTGTTTTTT	CASSFWDSPGQGELFF
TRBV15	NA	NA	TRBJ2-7	TGTGCCACCAGCAGAGAGTCTTCAGGTTACGAGCAGTACTTC	CATSRESSGYEQYF
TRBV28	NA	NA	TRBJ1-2	TGTGCCAGCAGTGGAAGGGGGGTTGGAGGCTACACCTTC	CASSGRGVGGYTF
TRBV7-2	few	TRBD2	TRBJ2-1	TGTGCCAGCAGCCGACTCCCAAGACTAGCGGGGGGGCAGGGTGAGCAGTTCTTC	CASSRLPRLAGGQGEQFF
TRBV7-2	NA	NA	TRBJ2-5	TGTGCCAGCAGCTTAGGGTCAGCGTCCTACCAAGAGACCCAGTACTTC	CASSLGSASYQETQYF
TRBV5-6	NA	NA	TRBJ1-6	TGTGCCAGCAGCCCTCCGACAGAAAGGGCCCTCCACTTT	CASSPPTERALHF
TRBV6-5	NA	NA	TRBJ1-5	TGTGCCAGCAGTTCTTCAATCTGGCAGCCCCAGCATTTT	CASSSSIWQPQHF
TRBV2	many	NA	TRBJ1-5	TGTGCCAGCAGTGATACAGGGATGGCGGGTCAGCCCCAGCATTTT	CASSDTGMAGQPQHF
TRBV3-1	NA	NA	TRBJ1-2	TGTGCCAGCAGCCCTGGACAGTATGGCCACACCTTC	CASSPGQYGHTF
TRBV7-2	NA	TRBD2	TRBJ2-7	TGTGCCAGCAGCTTAGGGCCTAGGACTAGCGGGGGGAACTCCTACAATGAGCAGTACTTC	CASSLGPRTSGGNSYNEQYF
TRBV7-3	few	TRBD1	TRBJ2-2	TGTGCCAGCAGCTCGGGACAGCAGACCGGGGAGCTGTTTTTT	CASSSGQQTGELFF
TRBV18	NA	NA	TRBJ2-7	TGTGCCAGCTCACCACCGGCCAGTTCGAGCGAGCAGTACTTC	CASSPPASSSEQYF
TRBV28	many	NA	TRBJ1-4	TGTGCCAGCAGCCGTGGCGAAAAACTGTTTTTT	CASSRGEKLFF
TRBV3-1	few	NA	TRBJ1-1	TGTGCCAGCAGCCGGCCGGGCCTTGACGCTTTCTTT	CASSRPGLDAFF
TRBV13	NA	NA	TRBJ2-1	TGTGCCAGCAGCTTCTTCGGGCAGGGGATCTACAATGAGCAGTTCTTC	CASSFFGQGIYNEQFF
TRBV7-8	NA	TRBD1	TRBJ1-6	TGTGCCAGCAGCTTAGCGGGACAGGGCGTGAGGTCCCTCCACTTT	CASSLAGQGVRSLHF